The 5 T cell receptor beta chains in this list originate from one sample, sequenced in a study of neurological immune-mediated disorders. TCRdb ran MiXCR on the 5' RACE reads and lists one entry per CDR3 protein. This sample has approximately 82,000 distinct CDR3 sequences, with 2.5% to 3% found just once. The specimen was PBMCs. The receptor source for this set is a woman in her twenties or thirties with multiple sclerosis.

This clonotype came up many times. A junction boundary mismatches the germline segment, possibly from a read error. The chain uses TRBV5-1 and TRBJ2-1; D remains unclear. Germline CDR1 reads SGHRS; CDR2 reads YFSETQ. The length of the CDR3 is 11 residues. In DNA, the CDR3 is TGTGCCAGCAGTTTGGGCAATGAGCAGTTCTTC. Protein: CASSLGNEQFF.

This clonotype was found many times. The rearrangement uses TRBV7-2 and TRBJ2-1, with D uncertain. CDR1 is SGHTA, CDR2 FQGNSA, per germline. CDR3 length equals 14 residues. V shed 1 base and J shed 8 bases, with 12 bases lying between them. The CDR3 region is CASSLEGSGYEQFF. The CDR3 DNA is TGTGCCAGCAGCTTAGAAGGTAGTGGCTATGAGCAGTTCTTC.

This clonotype showed up many times. The chain uses TRBV12-3 or TRBV12-4 and TRBJ2-7; D is uncertain. This CDR3 has 15 amino acids. V gave up 5 bases and J gave up 0 bases, with 14 bases separating them. Here the CDR3 reads CASSPGILSSYEQYF. CDR3 coding DNA: TGTGCCAGCAGTCCCGGCATTCTTAGCTCCTACGAGCAGTACTTC.

This clonotype was counted ten times or more. The chain recombines TRBV12-3 or TRBV12-4 with TRBJ1-2; no reliable D call. The CDR3 runs to 15 residues. Trimming shortened V by 1 base and J by 4 bases, and 13 bases separated the two germline ends. CDR3 sequence reads: CASSLGDPDLYGYTF. DNA for the CDR3: TGTGCCAGCAGTTTAGGGGATCCAGACCTCTATGGCTACACCTTC.

In this sample, this clonotype turned up many times. Its ends do not fully match the called genes, so a read error is possible. This sequence joins TRBV20-1 and TRBJ2-7; D remains ambiguous. This CDR3 contains 8 residues. Germline V gene data show CDR1 as DFQATT and CDR2 as SNEGSKA (reference sequence). Here the CDR3 reads CSPSERYF. The CDR3 DNA reads as TGCAGCCCATCTGAGCGGTACTTC.